This T cell receptor (beta chain) was identified in a study of blood T cell repertoires in COVID-19. On the study more broadly: Acute and convalescent COVID-19 specimens originated in the United States, Italy and Spain. T cells, B-cell-depleted T cells, or PBMCs supplied cDNA or gDNA.

Original handling: Scientists estimated how many nucleated cells there were by amplifying reference gene primers. The table came from immunoSEQ multiplex PCR; TCRdb's copy has only in-frame clones and leaves some out. That table gives V, J and clone size, and the DNA gave D and trimming. The sample records under 200,000 clones, roughly 80% being singletons. The sample taken for sequencing was peripheral blood. The sequence came from a man aged 30 to 45 with active or convalescent COVID-19.

The CDR3 region is CASSLAHASPSYEQYF. CDR3 nucleotides: TGTGCCAGCAGCTTGGCCCATGCGAGCCCCTCGTACGAGCAGTACTTC. V is TRBV5-5 and J is TRBJ2-7; no clear D. Trimming left V 0 bases short and J 4 bases short, with 17 bases between. CDR1 is SGHKS and CDR2 is YYEKEE in the germline V gene (reference sequence). The CDR3 runs 16 residues.